This T cell receptor beta chain was profiled in a study of response to subunit inactivated influenza vaccine. Overall study findings and caveats: After each seasonal influenza vaccination, few new T cells are recruited, the authors suggested.

One entry per CDR3 protein, called by TCRdb with MiXCR from the RT-PCR reads. The sample yields around 530,000 distinct CDR3 sequences, about 15% seen once. Turning to this clonotype: Its cognate antigen is unknown.

This sequence originates from a man in his fifties or sixties who received an inactivated influenza vaccine. This material consisted of CD4+ T cells sorted from PBMCs, taken less than 30 months after vaccination.

CDR3 residues: CASSLDVSRELFF. CDR3 in DNA: TGCGCCAGCAGCTTGGATGTGAGCAGGGAGCTGTTTTTT. The chain combines TRBV5-1 with TRBJ2-2; D is unresolved. The ends were cut back, 0 bases at V and 9 bases at J, with 9 bases in the middle. The germline gives CDR1 SGHRS, CDR2 YFSETQ. This CDR3 region has 13 residues. The full variable domain, completed using reference TRBV5-1 and TRBJ2-2, is KAGVTQTPRYLIKTRGQQVTLSCSPISGHRSVSWYQQTPGQGLQFLFEYFSETQRNKGNFPGRFSGRQFSNSRSEMNVSTLELGDSALYLCASSLDVSRELFFGEGSRLTVL.